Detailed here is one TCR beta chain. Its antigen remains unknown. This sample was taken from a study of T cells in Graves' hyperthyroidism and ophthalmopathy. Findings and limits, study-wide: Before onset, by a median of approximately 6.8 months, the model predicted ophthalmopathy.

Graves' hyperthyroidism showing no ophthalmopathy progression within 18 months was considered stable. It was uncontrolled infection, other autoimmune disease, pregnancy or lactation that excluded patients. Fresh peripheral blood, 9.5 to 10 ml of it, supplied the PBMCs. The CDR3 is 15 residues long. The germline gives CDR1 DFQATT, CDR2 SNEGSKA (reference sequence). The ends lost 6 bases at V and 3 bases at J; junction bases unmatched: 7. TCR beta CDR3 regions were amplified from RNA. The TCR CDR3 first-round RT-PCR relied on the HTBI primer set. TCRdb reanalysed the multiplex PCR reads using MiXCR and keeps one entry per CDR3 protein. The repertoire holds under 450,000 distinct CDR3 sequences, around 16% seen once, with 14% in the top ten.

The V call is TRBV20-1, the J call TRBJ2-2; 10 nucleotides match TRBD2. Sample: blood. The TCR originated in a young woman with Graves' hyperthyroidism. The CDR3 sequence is CSAKSGTSDTGELFF. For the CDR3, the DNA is TGCAGTGCCAAGTCCGGGACTAGCGACACCGGGGAGCTGTTTTTT.